The T cell receptor (beta chain) described here comes from a study of blood T cell repertoires in COVID-19. Profiled with immunoSEQ multiplex PCR; TCRdb holds only in-frame clones, not every one. The sample lists around 140,000 clones; around 80% were seen once. Per the germline V gene, CDR1 is ENHRY and CDR2 is SYGVKD. This CDR3 is built from 12 residues. The V segment lost 5 bases and the J segment 5 bases; nucleotides outside the gene matches: 0. The clonotype was recovered from a human donor with acute or convalescent COVID-19. The donor label of this sample is uncertain. The chain links TRBV10-3 to TRBJ1-5, with 7 nucleotides matching TRBD1. Sequencing was performed on peripheral blood. Here the CDR3 reads CAISQGDQPQHF. In nucleotides, the CDR3 is TGTGCCATCAGTCAGGGGGATCAGCCCCAGCATTTT.